The table lists the clone carrying this T cell receptor beta chain with many counts. This sample stems from a study of beta chain features in type 1 diabetes. Looked up from germline, CDR1 is LNHDA and CDR2 is SQIVND (reference sequence). J gave up 8 bases and V 4 bases, and 1 base lay outside the gene matches. The CDR3 contains 12 residues. The sequenced template was cDNA made from the entire isolated RNA. TCRdb keeps only in-frame clones here, not all; method: immunoSEQ multiplex PCR. The repertoire has 810,000 or so clones, roughly 16% of them found once; the top ten carry 0.023%. The sample consisted of naive CD4+ T cells from blood. The source is a young woman in good health. The chain employs TRBV19 and TRBJ2-1; 8 nucleotides agree with TRBD2. The CDR3, as DNA: TGTGCCAGTAGTACAGCGGGAGATGAGCAGTTCTTC. Its translation is CASSTAGDEQFF.